The entry below describes one T cell receptor (beta chain). Its specificity is unknown. This sample is drawn from a study of T cell responses to AZD1222 COVID-19 vaccine. The CDR3 runs to 14 residues. The germline gives CDR1 MRHNA, CDR2 SNTAGT. Trimming cost V 11 bases and J 3 bases, with 19 bases left between them. Clones were read by immunoSEQ multiplex PCR, and TCRdb kept only the in-frame ones, dropping some. The sample lists some 83,000 clones, 75% to 90% occurring once. Broader study findings: CD4 TCRs covered the whole spike, strongest at regions 160-218 and 743-854. Sampled repertoires all dated from after the peak T cell response. Just six AZD1222 recipients were seropositive at baseline.

This TCR came from an adult who received the AZD1222 COVID-19 vaccine. The sample here was peripheral blood, taken 28 days after the second AZD1222 dose. The chain combines TRBV6-4 with TRBJ1-2, with a possible D match to TRBD1 (5 bases). The CDR3 DNA reads TGTGCCGGCCCAAAGGGGTTACCTGACTATGGCTACACCTTC. Translated, it gives CAGPKGLPDYGYTF.